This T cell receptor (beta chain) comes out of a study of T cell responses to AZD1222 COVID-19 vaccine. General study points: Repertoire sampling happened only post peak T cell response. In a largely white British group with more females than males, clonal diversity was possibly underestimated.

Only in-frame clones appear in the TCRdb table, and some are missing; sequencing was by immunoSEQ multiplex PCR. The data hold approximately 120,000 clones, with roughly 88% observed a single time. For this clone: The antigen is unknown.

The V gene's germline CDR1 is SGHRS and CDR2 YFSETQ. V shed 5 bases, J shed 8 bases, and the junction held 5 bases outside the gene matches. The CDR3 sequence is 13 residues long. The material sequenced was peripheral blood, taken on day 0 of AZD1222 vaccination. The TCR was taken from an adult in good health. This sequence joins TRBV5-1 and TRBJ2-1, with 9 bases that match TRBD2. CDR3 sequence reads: CASRGTSKDEQFF. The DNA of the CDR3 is TGCGCCAGCAGAGGGACTAGCAAGGATGAGCAGTTCTTC. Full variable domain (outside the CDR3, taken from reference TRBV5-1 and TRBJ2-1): KAGVTQTPRYLIKTRGQQVTLSCSPISGHRSVSWYQQTPGQGLQFLFEYFSETQRNKGNFPGRFSGRQFSNSRSEMNVSTLELGDSALYLCASRGTSKDEQFFGPGTRLTVL.